This T cell receptor beta chain was observed in a study of T cell responses to AZD1222 COVID-19 vaccine. General study findings and limits: Of spike-specific TCRs, nearly half reportedly target regions left unmutated in variants. In a largely white British group with more females than males, clonal diversity was possibly underestimated.

Some clones are missing from TCRdb's copy, which holds only in-frame ones; the method was immunoSEQ multiplex PCR. The repertoire holds under 140,000 clones, 80% to 95% seen once, with about 2.6% in the top ten. CDR3 length equals 16 residues. Germline V gives CDR1 MDHEN, CDR2 SYDVKM. The V gene lost 8 bases and the J gene lost 0 bases, with 14 bases spanning the gap. Of note for this clone: Its antigen is currently unknown.

This sequence was found in an adult who received the AZD1222 COVID-19 vaccine. The chain employs TRBV28 and TRBJ2-6, with TRBD1 as a possible D gene (6 bases). This sample comprised peripheral blood, obtained 28 days after the second AZD1222 dose. CDR3 coding DNA: TGTGCCAGCCAGCCAGGGGACCTCTCTGGGGCCAACGTCCTGACTTTC. This sequence encodes CASQPGDLSGANVLTF.